These 9 T cell receptor beta chains came from one sample sequenced in a study of blood T cell repertoires in COVID-19. The assay was immunoSEQ multiplex PCR, and TCRdb's table has in-frame clones only and misses some. The table lists more than 300,000 clones, roughly 90% of them singletons. The source material was PBMCs or T cells enriched from blood (not recorded which). The receptors were sampled from a woman between 25 and 40 years old who had recovered from COVID-19.

The chain couples TRBV18 to TRBJ1-2; perhaps TRBD1 as D (5 bases). The CDR3 is 14 amino acids. Germline V gene lookup returns CDR1 KGHSH and CDR2 LQKENI. Deletions cut 4 bases from V and 2 bases from J, with 11 bases between. CDR3 in amino acids: CASSQDTPNYGYTF. The CDR3, as DNA: TGTGCCAGCTCACAGGACACCCCCAACTATGGCTACACCTTC. Full variable domain (missing parts from reference TRBV18 and TRBJ1-2): NAGVMQNPRHLVRRRGQEARLRCSPMKGHSHVYWYRQLPEEGLKFMVYLQKENIIDESGMPKERFSAEFPKEGPSILRIQQVVRGDSAAYFCASSQDTPNYGYTFGSGTRLTVV.

The V and J genes are TRBV5-6 and TRBJ2-1, with D maybe TRBD1 (6 bases). Germline V gene sequence: CDR1 SGHDT, CDR2 YYEEEE. Trimming shortened V by 1 base and J by 5 bases, and 16 bases separated the two germline ends. The CDR3 covers 16 residues. Here the CDR3 reads CASSLWSGVQNNEQFF. The DNA of the CDR3 is TGTGCCAGCAGCTTGTGGTCAGGGGTACAGAACAATGAGCAGTTCTTC.

V gene TRBV7-2 combines with J gene TRBJ2-1; 8 nucleotides match TRBD2. The CDR3 is made up of 15 amino acids. Per germline, CDR1 SGHTA and CDR2 FQGNSA. J lost 3 bases, V lost 2 bases, and 3 bases had no gene match. The CDR3 region has the DNA TGTGCCAGCAGCTTAATGGGGACTAGCTACAATGAGCAGTTCTTC. Translation: CASSLMGTSYNEQFF.

The chain is built from TRBV24-1 and TRBJ2-1, with a tentative D call TRBD1 (5 bases). CDR1 and CDR2 from the germline V gene are KGHDR and SFDVKD. With 4 bases removed from V and 5 bases from J, the gap between germline ends came to 14 bases. This CDR3 spans 15 amino acids. The CDR3 DNA follows: TGTGCCACCAGTGACCCCGGCAGGGAACACAATGAGCAGTTCTTC. This translates into CATSDPGREHNEQFF.

The V call is TRBV6-5, the J call TRBJ1-2; D perhaps matches TRBD1 (6 bases). CDR1 is MNHEY and CDR2 is SVGAGI in the germline V gene. V lost 10 bases and J lost 6, with 18 bases in between. This CDR3 is 13 amino acids long. CDR3 amino acids: CATRQEATHGYTF. In nucleotides, the CDR3 is TGTGCCACCCGACAGGAAGCCACCCATGGCTACACCTTC.

This chain uses TRBV14 with TRBJ2-7; 10 nucleotides agree with TRBD2. V lost 3 bases, J lost 3 bases, and 8 bases stayed unmatched. Germline V gene data show CDR1 as SGHDN and CDR2 as FVKESK. CDR3 length: 16 residues. The CDR3 loop is CASSHQARLAGYEQYF. The CDR3 DNA reads as TGTGCCAGCAGCCACCAAGCGAGACTAGCGGGCTACGAGCAGTACTTC.

The rearrangement joins TRBV18 to TRBJ1-4, with no clear D. V was clipped by 5 bases and J by 6 bases, with 4 bases between them. Germline V lookup: CDR1 KGHSH, CDR2 LQKENI. CDR3 length equals 11 residues. CDR3 DNA: TGTGCCAGCTCAGTCGATGAAAAACTGTTTTTT. It encodes CASSVDEKLFF.

The CDR3 protein is CASRSTGGGKGGNEQFF. CDR3 coding DNA: TGTGCCAGCAGGTCGACAGGGGGCGGGAAAGGGGGCAATGAGCAGTTCTTC. The chain links TRBV28 to TRBJ2-1; TRBD1 matches 10 bases. The CDR3 length is 17 residues. After removal of 6 bases from V and 6 bases from J, the junction contained 14 bases not matched to a gene. Looked up from germline, CDR1 is MDHEN and CDR2 is SYDVKM.

CDR3 nucleotide sequence: TGTGCCAGCGGCGGTCAGGGGCGGATGACCCAGTACTTC. It encodes CASGGQGRMTQYF. The chain recombines TRBV28 with TRBJ2-5, with TRBD1 as a possible D gene (6 bases). V was pared by 8 bases and J by 7 bases, with 17 bases between. The germline V gene has CDR1 MDHEN and CDR2 SYDVKM. CDR3 length: 13 amino acids.